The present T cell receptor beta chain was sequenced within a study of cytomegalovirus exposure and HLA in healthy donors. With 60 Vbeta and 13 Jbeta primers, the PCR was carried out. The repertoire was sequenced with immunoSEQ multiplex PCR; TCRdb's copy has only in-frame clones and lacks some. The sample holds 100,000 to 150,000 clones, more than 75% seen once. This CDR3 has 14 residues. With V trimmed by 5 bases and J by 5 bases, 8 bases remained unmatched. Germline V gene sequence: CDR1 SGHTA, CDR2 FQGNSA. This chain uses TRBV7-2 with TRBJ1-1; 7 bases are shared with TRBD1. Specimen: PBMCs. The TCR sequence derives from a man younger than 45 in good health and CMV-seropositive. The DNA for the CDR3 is TGTGCCAGCAGCCCCTTTAGGGGGCTGACTGAAGCTTTCTTT. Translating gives CASSPFRGLTEAFF.